This entry lists 29 T cell receptor beta chains sequenced from one sample in a study of cytomegalovirus exposure and HLA in healthy donors. The PCR had 60 Vbeta and 13 Jbeta primers. Only in-frame clones appear in the TCRdb table, and some are missing; sequencing was by immunoSEQ multiplex PCR. This table has about 190,000 clones, roughly four fifths appearing once. The material sequenced was PBMCs. These receptors were obtained from a man aged 18 to 30 in good health and CMV-seronegative.

The chain combines TRBV4-3 with TRBJ2-7, with 11 bases aligning to TRBD2. The junction had 6 bases not matched to a gene; V was cut back by 2 bases and J by 6 bases. Per germline, CDR1 LGHNA and CDR2 YSLEER. The CDR3 is made up of 15 amino acids. CDR3 in DNA: TGCGCCAGCAGCCAACGGCTTAGCGGGGGGGTCGAGCAGTACTTC. This gives the protein CASSQRLSGGVEQYF.

This clone turned up a few times. This rearrangement joins TRBV5-4 to TRBJ1-2; D remains ambiguous. CDR3 length: 11 residues. In germline, CDR1 is SGHNT, CDR2 YYREEE (reference sequence). Trimming left V 2 bases short and J 6 bases short, with 5 bases between. The CDR3 bases are TGTGCCAGCAGCTTTAGTGATGGCTACACCTTC. This encodes CASSFSDGYTF.

This chain uses TRBV7-9 with TRBJ2-7; the D gene is possibly TRBD1 (5 bases). Trimming took 5 bases from V and 7 from J, leaving 12 bases between them. Germline CDR1 SEHNR, CDR2 FQNEAQ (reference sequence). The CDR3 runs to 12 residues. This chain's CDR3 is CASSAQGWEQYF. As DNA, the CDR3 is TGTGCCAGCAGCGCCCAGGGTTGGGAGCAGTACTTC. Together with reference TRBV7-9 and TRBJ2-7, the CDR3 gives the full variable domain: DTGVSQNPRHKITKRGQNVTFRCDPISEHNRLYWYRQTLGQGPEFLTYFQNEAQLEKSRLLSDRFSAERPKGSFSTLEIQRTEQGDSAMYLCASSAQGWEQYFGPGTRLTVT.

The chain links TRBV27 to TRBJ2-1; 10 bases are a match to TRBD2. The CDR3 is 22 amino acids. V lost 4 bases to trimming and J lost 8 bases; unmatched junction nucleotides: 29. The germline V gene has CDR1 MNHEY and CDR2 SMNVEV (reference sequence). In DNA, the CDR3 is TGTGCCAGCAGTTCCCCTTCAGGCCCCGGCGGGGCGGTTAGCGGGAGGATTGATGAGCAGTTCTTC. Translation gives CASSSPSGPGGAVSGRIDEQFF.

The rearrangement uses TRBV5-1 and TRBJ2-5, with 13 nucleotides matching TRBD2. V was pared by 3 bases and J by 3 bases, with 2 bases of the junction left unmatched. CDR3 length equals 15 residues. Looked up from germline, CDR1 is SGHRS and CDR2 is YFSETQ. The CDR3 loop reads CASSYGTSGKETQYF. The CDR3 DNA is TGCGCCAGCAGCTACGGGACTAGCGGGAAAGAGACCCAGTACTTC.

The gene calls are TRBV28 and TRBJ2-7; the D gene is possibly TRBD2 (6 bases). Germline V lookup: CDR1 MDHEN, CDR2 SYDVKM. Trimming removed 6 bases from V and 6 bases from J, with 18 bases in between. CDR3 size: 14 residues. The CDR3 reads CASSRPGLTSEQYF. CDR3 nucleotides: TGTGCCAGCAGCAGGCCGGGACTTACTTCCGAGCAGTACTTC.

J is TRBJ2-2 and V is TRBV10-1, with D perhaps TRBD1 (5 bases). Germline assignment: CDR1 WNHNN and CDR2 SYGVQD (reference sequence). The V end lost 3 bases, the J end lost 4 bases, and 12 bases lay between the germline ends. The CDR3 has 15 residues. The chain's CDR3 is CASSERGRGTGELFF. CDR3 nucleotide sequence: TGCGCCAGCAGTGAAAGGGGTAGAGGCACCGGGGAGCTGTTTTTT.

This rearrangement joins TRBV19 to TRBJ1-1; D not certain. The germline gives CDR1 LNHDA, CDR2 SQIVND (reference sequence). The CDR3 spans 14 residues. The germline V and J ends were trimmed by 2 bases and 6 bases, with 13 bases remaining between them. The CDR3 coding sequence is TGTGCCAGTAGTATATTACGGGAACGGGCTGAAGCTTTCTTT. It yields the protein CASSILRERAEAFF.

The chain recombines TRBV19 with TRBJ1-1, with 8 bases identical to TRBD1. The CDR3 is made up of 16 amino acids. V lost 3 bases, J lost 4 bases, and 10 bases stayed unmatched. Germline V lookup: CDR1 LNHDA, CDR2 SQIVND (reference sequence). The CDR3 DNA reads TGTGCCAGTAGTATCTTATGGGGACAGGAGAGCACTGAAGCTTTCTTT. As protein: CASSILWGQESTEAFF.

CDR3 protein: CASSEPLAGGRSSYNEQFF. CDR3 nucleotide sequence: TGTGCCAGCAGTGAACCGCTAGCGGGGGGGCGGAGCTCCTACAATGAGCAGTTCTTC. V and J are TRBV2 and TRBJ2-1; 12 bases are a match to TRBD2. Trimming removed 2 bases from V and 0 bases from J; junction bases left unmatched: 8. Germline lookup yields CDR1 SNHLY and CDR2 FYNNEI. This CDR3 comprises 19 residues.

The chain couples TRBV7-2 to TRBJ1-4; TRBD1 matches at 9 bases. Germline CDR1 reads SGHTA; CDR2 reads FQGNSA. V was pared by 6 bases and J by 8 bases, with 7 bases of the junction left unmatched. There are 14 residues in the CDR3. CDR3 loop: CASRTGTGWEKLFF. The DNA of the CDR3 is TGTGCCAGCAGGACCGGGACAGGGTGGGAAAAACTGTTTTTT.

This clone was counted a single time. The J gene is TRBJ2-3, the V gene TRBV23-1; D possibly corresponds to TRBD2 (6 bases). TRBV23-1 is flagged as an ORF with uncertain function. The CDR3 covers 17 residues. Trimming stripped 4 bases from V and 3 bases from J, with 20 bases between. CDR3 DNA: TGCGCCAGCAGTCCAAAACGGCATCCCGGAGGGACAGATACGCAGTATTTT. This translates into CASSPKRHPGGTDTQYF.

The chain carries TRBV28 and TRBJ2-5; 9 nucleotides match TRBD1. The ends lost 6 bases at V and 5 bases at J; junction bases unmatched: 10. Germline CDR1 and CDR2: MDHEN and SYDVKM. The CDR3 is 15 amino acids. This chain's CDR3 is CASRSPQGAQETQYF. CDR3 sequence (DNA): TGTGCCAGCAGGTCCCCACAGGGGGCCCAGGAGACCCAGTACTTC.

This sequence joins TRBV10-1 and TRBJ1-5, with D tentatively TRBD1 (6 bases). Per germline, CDR1 WNHNN and CDR2 SYGVQD (reference sequence). CDR3 length: 18 amino acids. Trimming removed 8 bases from V and 2 bases from J, with 25 bases in between. In nucleotides, the CDR3 is TGCGCCAGCCGGAAGGAGGACAGTTGGCCCTGGGGCAATCAGCCCCAGCATTTT. Its translation is CASRKEDSWPWGNQPQHF.

The chain uses TRBV28 and TRBJ2-2; TRBD1 matches at 9 bases. From germline, CDR1 is MDHEN and CDR2 SYDVKM. This CDR3 is built from 15 residues. With 1 base clipped from V and 7 bases from J, the junction kept 4 bases outside the gene matches. DNA for the CDR3: TGTGCCAGCAGTTTATCGACAGGGGGTTTCGGGGAGCTGTTTTTT. The encoded protein is CASSLSTGGFGELFF.

J is TRBJ2-3 and V is TRBV9, with TRBD2 as a possible D gene (6 bases). This CDR3 is built from 18 residues. Trimming pared 0 bases from V and 0 bases from J, leaving 17 bases between. CDR1 is SGDLS and CDR2 is YYNGEE in the germline V gene. The CDR3 loop reads CASSVDSTRGPSTDTQYF. The CDR3 region has the DNA TGTGCCAGCAGCGTAGACTCGACGCGGGGCCCAAGCACAGATACGCAGTATTTT.

The CDR3 is CAWSVQGVEQYF. CDR3 sequence (DNA): TGTGCCTGGAGTGTACAAGGGGTAGAGCAGTACTTC. The rearrangement links TRBV30 to TRBJ2-7; D is possibly TRBD1 (5 bases). V shed 0 bases and J shed 7 bases, with 10 bases lying between them. Germline assignment: CDR1 GTSNPN and CDR2 SVGIG (reference sequence). This CDR3 is built from 12 residues.

The V gene is TRBV11-2, the J gene TRBJ2-4; D is possibly TRBD2 (6 bases). This CDR3 has 14 amino acids. V lost 5 bases and J 8 bases, leaving 16 bases between the germline ends. Germline CDR1 SGHAT, CDR2 FQNNGV. CDR3 nucleotides: TGTGCCAGCAGCGACCCGACTAGTACGGACATTCAGTACTTC. Protein: CASSDPTSTDIQYF. The whole variable domain, filled in from reference TRBV11-2 and TRBJ2-4, reads EAGVAQSPRYKIIEKRQSVAFWCNPISGHATLYWYQQILGQGPKLLIQFQNNGVVDDSQLPKDRFSAERLKGVDSTLKIQPAKLEDSAVYLCASSDPTSTDIQYFGAGTRLSVL.

The chain recombines TRBV4-3 with TRBJ1-6; D not resolved. This CDR3 is 14 amino acids long. The germline V and J ends were trimmed by 0 bases and 6 bases, with 6 bases remaining between them. Germline loops: CDR1 LGHNA, CDR2 YSLEER. The CDR3 protein is CASSQEAPNSPLHF. As DNA, the CDR3 is TGCGCCAGCAGCCAAGAGGCACCTAATTCACCCCTCCACTTT.

J is TRBJ2-7 and V is TRBV2; possibly TRBD1 for D (5 bases). The CDR3 runs to 14 residues. The germline V gene has CDR1 SNHLY and CDR2 FYNNEI. V was trimmed by 2 bases and J by 2 bases, leaving 10 bases between them. This CDR3 is CASSEIRAAYEQYF. CDR3 DNA: TGTGCCAGCAGTGAAATCAGGGCGGCCTACGAGCAGTACTTC. Supplemented by reference TRBV2 and TRBJ2-7, the full variable domain reads EPEVTQTPSHQVTQMGQEVILRCVPISNHLYFYWYRQILGQKVEFLVSFYNNEISEKSEIFDDQFSVERPDGSNFTLKIRSTKLEDSAMYFCASSEIRAAYEQYFGPGTRLTVT.

The chain joins TRBV4-1 to TRBJ1-2, with 7 bases lining up with TRBD1. This CDR3 comprises 17 residues. With V trimmed by 0 bases and J by 7 bases, 14 bases remained unmatched. Germline V gives CDR1 MGHRA, CDR2 YSYEKL. CDR3 coding DNA: TGCGCCAGCAGCCAAGACCAACAGGGGCCACTGGGGAGTGGCTACACCTTC. Translation gives CASSQDQQGPLGSGYTF.

V and J are TRBV28 and TRBJ2-5; 8 bases align to TRBD2. Looked up from germline, CDR1 is MDHEN and CDR2 is SYDVKM. This CDR3 is built from 16 residues. Germline trimming cut 6 bases from V and 1 base from J; bases unmatched to any gene: 10. The CDR3 sequence is CASRSPRLAFQETQYF. The CDR3 DNA sequence: TGTGCCAGCAGGTCTCCCCGACTAGCGTTCCAAGAGACCCAGTACTTC.

The genes are TRBV6-4 and TRBJ2-1; 8 bases agree with TRBD1. Trimming at V came to 7 bases and at J to 5 bases, leaving 7 bases not matched to a gene. Germline lookup yields CDR1 MRHNA and CDR2 SNTAGT. The CDR3 consists of 14 residues. The CDR3 DNA sequence: TGTGCCAGCATGTGGGGACAGGTCAACAATGAGCAGTTCTTC. Amino acids: CASMWGQVNNEQFF.

The chain uses TRBV4-1 and TRBJ1-3; D is possibly TRBD1 (5 bases). Trimming pared 5 bases from V and 0 bases from J, leaving 17 bases between. CDR1 and CDR2 (germline): MGHRA, YSYEKL. CDR3 length: 17 residues. The CDR3, as DNA: TGCGCCAGCAGCGCAAGCAGGGCGCGTAACTCTGGAAACACCATATATTTT. Protein product: CASSASRARNSGNTIYF.

This sequence joins TRBV9 and TRBJ1-2; 8 positions agree with TRBD1. There are 19 residues in the CDR3. Germline V gene sequence: CDR1 SGDLS, CDR2 YYNGEE. The V and J ends lost 0 bases and 7 bases, in that order; junction bases with no gene match: 20. The CDR3 spells CASSVVSRSGAGGESGYTF. As DNA, the CDR3 is TGTGCCAGCAGCGTAGTAAGTCGATCCGGGGCAGGGGGCGAAAGTGGCTACACCTTC. The full variable domain, its missing parts supplied by reference TRBV9 and TRBJ1-2, is DSGVTQTPKHLITATGQRVTLRCSPRSGDLSVYWYQQSLDQGLQFLIQYYNGEERAKGNILERFSAQQFPDLHSELNLSSLELGDSALYFCASSVVSRSGAGGESGYTFGSGTRLTVV.

This clone has a handful of counts. This chain joins TRBV7-2 and TRBJ2-5; D gene uncertain. Germline lookup yields CDR1 SGHTA and CDR2 FQGNSA. Trimming shortened V by 1 base and J by 7 bases, and 10 bases separated the two germline ends. The CDR3 runs to 13 residues. The DNA for the CDR3 is TGTGCCAGCAGCTTAGGACTGTCAAGGACCCAGTACTTC. Translated: CASSLGLSRTQYF.

The rearrangement links TRBV9 to TRBJ2-2; 10 bases map to TRBD1. The V and J ends lost 0 bases and 6 bases, in that order; junction bases with no gene match: 8. The CDR3 totals 17 residues. Germline V lookup: CDR1 SGDLS, CDR2 YYNGEE. CDR3 protein: CASSVEGTGVPAGELFF. DNA of the CDR3: TGTGCCAGCAGCGTAGAGGGGACAGGGGTACCCGCCGGGGAGCTGTTTTTT.

This chain links TRBV5-1 with TRBJ2-1; tentative D call: TRBD1 (5 bases). Germline lookup yields CDR1 SGHRS and CDR2 YFSETQ. The CDR3 extends over 12 amino acids. V lost 4 bases, J lost 8 bases, and 10 bases lay in between. The CDR3, as DNA: TGCGCCAGCAGCACACAGGTAGATGAGCAGTTCTTC. It translates to CASSTQVDEQFF.

This chain links TRBV27 with TRBJ2-7, with 9 bases identical to TRBD1. V lost 7 bases, J lost 2 bases, and 6 bases stayed unmatched. The CDR3 totals 14 residues. Germline V gene data show CDR1 as MNHEY and CDR2 as SMNVEV (reference sequence). CDR3 sequence reads: CASMVGTGPYEQYF. The CDR3 DNA reads TGTGCCAGCATGGTCGGGACAGGGCCCTACGAGCAGTACTTC.